This is a list of T cell receptor beta chains from one sample in a study of patients and donors after allogeneic stem cell transplantation. MiXCR, applied by TCRdb to the RT-PCR reads, yields one record per CDR3 protein. The data show approximately 7,600 distinct CDR3 sequences, around 10% seen once. The sample consisted of blood, either unsorted or a sorted T cell fraction (not recorded which). These receptors all stem from a human donor who was either an allogeneic HSCT recipient or a stem cell or donor lymphocyte infusion donor (not recorded which). It is not recorded whose cells these are; they may come from a transplant donor. Both conserved end residues are part of each CDR3. D genes are given only for firm matches. Size values are once, few and many counts, or a class for expanded clones, and some rows have none.

clone_size,j_call,d_call,v_call,cdr3_nt,cdr3_aa
few,TRBJ2-5,NA,TRBV5-1,TGCGCCAGCAGCTTGAGCCTGGGGGACCAAGAGACCCAGTACTTC,CASSLSLGDQETQYF
few,TRBJ1-1,TRBD1,TRBV6-5,TGTGCCAGCAGTTACTCGAGGGGGACAGGTGAAGCTTTCTTT,CASSYSRGTGEAFF
many,TRBJ1-1,TRBD1,TRBV3-1,TGTGCCAGCAGCCCCCTGGACAGGGGGCTTGAAGCTTTCTTT,CASSPLDRGLEAFF
NA,TRBJ1-5,NA,TRBV5-1,TGCGCCAGCAGCTTAGGACAGCCCAATCAGCCCCAGCATTTT,CASSLGQPNQPQHF
many,TRBJ1-5,NA,TRBV5-1,TGCGCCAGCAGCTTGGCAGGATCTCAGCCCCAGCATTTT,CASSLAGSQPQHF
NA,TRBJ2-3,NA,TRBV5-1,TGCGCCAGCAGCCTCACTCAGCAAACTAGAGATACGCAGTATTTT,CASSLTQQTRDTQYF
many,TRBJ1-2,NA,TRBV5-6,TGTGCCAGCAGCTTGGGTGGATGGGACTATGGCTACACCTTC,CASSLGGWDYGYTF
many,TRBJ1-1,NA,TRBV12-3/TRBV12-4,TGTGCCAGCAGTAGGACAGAGAACACTGAAGCTTTCTTT,CASSRTENTEAFF
NA,TRBJ1-2,TRBD1,TRBV20-1,TGCAGTGCTATATACAGGGGACAAAACTATGGCTACACCTTC,CSAIYRGQNYGYTF
many,TRBJ2-5,NA,TRBV7-9,TGTGCCAGCAGCCCCGACATGTATACGGGGGACCAAGAGACCCAGTACTTC,CASSPDMYTGDQETQYF
many,TRBJ2-1,TRBD2,TRBV7-7,TGTGCTAGCAGCCTGGGACTAGCAGCTTACAATGAGCAGTTCTTC,CASSLGLAAYNEQFF
medium-sized,TRBJ1-1,TRBD1,TRBV12-3/TRBV12-4,TGTGCCAGCAGTGACAGGGGGAACACTGAAGCTTTCTTT,CASSDRGNTEAFF
many,TRBJ2-3,NA,TRBV10-3,TGTGCCATCAGTGAGTCTAAGACCTCCACAGATACGCAGTATTTT,CAISESKTSTDTQYF
NA,TRBJ1-1,NA,TRBV7-9,TGTGCCAGCAGCCCCGGAGGGTGGCCGATGAACACTGAAGCTTTCTTT,CASSPGGWPMNTEAFF
medium-sized,TRBJ2-7,NA,TRBV12-3/TRBV12-4,TGTGCCAGCAGTTTAGAACGGAGCTCCTACGAGCAGTACTTC,CASSLERSSYEQYF
few,TRBJ2-1,NA,TRBV4-3,TGCGCCAGCAGCGGGGGGGCAAGATACAATGAGCAGTTCTTC,CASSGGARYNEQFF
many,TRBJ2-1,NA,TRBV12-3/TRBV12-4,TGTGCCAGCGGAGAACTCAGAAACAGGGAAAACTCCTACAATGAGCAGTTCTTC,CASGELRNRENSYNEQFF
NA,TRBJ2-3,NA,TRBV7-2,TGTGCCAGCAGCTTCTCCTACGCAAGCACAGATACGCAGTATTTT,CASSFSYASTDTQYF
medium-sized,TRBJ1-2,TRBD1,TRBV6-6,TGTGCCAGTAGACAGGGACCTTTGTATGGCTACACCTTC,CASRQGPLYGYTF
many,TRBJ1-1,NA,TRBV3-1,TGTGCCAGCAGCCAAGATCTGCAGAACACTGAAGCTTTCTTT,CASSQDLQNTEAFF
many,TRBJ1-6,TRBD1,TRBV7-9,TGTGCCAGCAGCGCCCGACAGGGAAATAATTCACCCCTCCACTTT,CASSARQGNNSPLHF
NA,TRBJ1-1,NA,TRBV7-2,TGTGCCAGCAGCTTAAATCGGTATGAAGCTTTCTTT,CASSLNRYEAFF
medium-sized,TRBJ1-2,NA,TRBV20-1,TGCAGTGCTAGGGCGACAGGCCTCTATGGCTACACCTTC,CSARATGLYGYTF
many,TRBJ2-1,NA,TRBV15,TGTGCCACCAGCAGAGATCTTAACCGTGAGCAGTTCTTC,CATSRDLNREQFF
NA,TRBJ2-1,TRBD2,TRBV10-2,TGCGCCAGCAGGAGCGGGGTCCTTCCGGATGAGCAGTTCTTC,CASRSGVLPDEQFF
few,TRBJ1-6,NA,TRBV20-1,TGCAGTGCTAGAGAGCAGGGACCCAATTCACCCCTCCACTTT,CSAREQGPNSPLHF